Each of the 18 T cell receptor beta chains below was sequenced from the same sample in a study of OX40 agonist ivuxolimab in advanced cancers. Produced via immunoSEQ multiplex PCR; TCRdb's table is partial and in-frame only. The sample holds tens of thousands of clones, 80% to 95% seen once. Sequences were derived from CD4+ or CD8+ T cells sorted from blood, sampled in a trial of the OX40 agonist ivuxolimab. The receptors stem from an adult with an advanced solid tumor such as melanoma, head and neck, liver or kidney cancer.

CDR3 bases: TGTGCCAGCAGCCCGAGCAGGAACTACGAGCAGTACTTC. It translates to CASSPSRNYEQYF. The genes are TRBV7-9 and TRBJ2-5; D remains ambiguous. The J call may be incorrect, as the DNA end agrees better with TRBJ2-7. Germline V gene lookup returns CDR1 SEHNR and CDR2 FQNEAQ (reference sequence). CDR3 length equals 13 residues.

The chain joins TRBV7-6 to TRBJ2-3; TRBD2 matches 8 bases. CDR3 size: 16 residues. Germline V CDR1 and CDR2: SGHVS, FNYEAQ. Trimming at V came to 1 base and at J to 6 bases, leaving 9 bases not matched to a gene. The CDR3 region has the DNA TGTGCCAGCAGCTTAGGGACGCGGGGGGCGTCTGATACGCAGTATTTT. Translating gives CASSLGTRGASDTQYF.

This chain connects TRBV29-1 to TRBJ1-2; possible D gene TRBD1, 6 bases. The ends were cut back, 4 bases at V and 5 bases at J, with 14 bases in the middle. The CDR3 length is 13 residues. Germline CDR1 SQVTM, CDR2 ANQGSEA. The DNA for the CDR3 is TGCAGCGTTGTACCACAGGGTTGGTATGGCTACACCTTC. This gives the protein CSVVPQGWYGYTF. The full variable domain, with the rest looked up from reference TRBV29-1 and TRBJ1-2, is SAVISQKPSRDICQRGTSLTIQCQVDSQVTMMFWYRQQPGQSLTLIATANQGSEATYESGFVIDKFPISRPNLTFSTLTVSNMSPEDSSIYLCSVVPQGWYGYTFGSGTRLTVV.

DNA of the CDR3: TGTGCCAGCAGCTTGGGGGTGAGCTCCTATAATTCACCCCTCCACTTT. Its translation is CASSLGVSSYNSPLHF. V gene TRBV5-6 combines with J gene TRBJ1-6; D remains unclear. Germline CDR1 and CDR2: SGHDT and YYEEEE. The CDR3 consists of 16 residues. Trimming left V 0 bases short and J 0 bases short, with 7 bases between.

The table lists this clone with a few counts. The chain combines TRBV27 with TRBJ1-2, with TRBD1 as a possible D gene (6 bases). Germline V gene sequence: CDR1 MNHEY, CDR2 SMNVEV (reference sequence). This CDR3 contains 13 residues. Trimming took 2 bases from V and 2 from J, leaving 6 bases between them. In DNA form, the CDR3 reads TGTGCCAGCAGTTTACAGGGGAACTATGGCTACACCTTC. Translation: CASSLQGNYGYTF.

The count of this clone is one. The V gene is TRBV9, the J gene TRBJ1-4, with a weak D call TRBD1 (6 bases). Trimming removed 0 bases from V and 7 bases from J, with 13 bases in between. The CDR3 has 15 amino acids. Germline lookup yields CDR1 SGDLS and CDR2 YYNGEE. The DNA for the CDR3 is TGTGCCAGCAGCGTAGGGGGGACATTCGGTGAAAAACTGTTTTTT. Its translation: CASSVGGTFGEKLFF.

This chain connects TRBV28 to TRBJ2-1; 7 bases fit TRBD2. Trimming at V came to 7 bases and at J to 4 bases, leaving 13 bases not matched to a gene. CDR3 length: 16 amino acids. The germline V gene has CDR1 MDHEN and CDR2 SYDVKM. The CDR3 DNA reads as TGTGCCAGCATTAACCAGGCTAGCGGACTTTACAATGAGCAGTTCTTC. This translates into CASINQASGLYNEQFF.

Only one count was recorded for this clone. The V call is TRBV6-1, the J call TRBJ2-1; D gene ambiguous. The V gene lost 6 bases and the J gene lost 4 bases, with 7 bases spanning the gap. The V gene's germline CDR1 is MNHNS and CDR2 SASEGT. The CDR3 length is 12 residues. The CDR3 here is CASRALYNEQFF. As DNA, the CDR3 is TGTGCCAGCAGAGCCTTATACAATGAGCAGTTCTTC.

This rearrangement joins TRBV11-2 to TRBJ2-5; D is unresolved. The CDR3 runs to 15 residues. Germline V gene data show CDR1 as SGHAT and CDR2 as FQNNGV. Trimming removed 6 bases from V and 0 bases from J, with 14 bases in between. The CDR3 region has the DNA TGTGCCAGCAGACCCGCACCTCTGTACCAAGAGACCCAGTACTTC. As protein: CASRPAPLYQETQYF.

CDR3 amino acids: CASSLGEGPLNEQFF. CDR3 DNA: TGTGCCAGCAGTTTAGGGGAGGGCCCCCTCAATGAGCAGTTCTTC. The rearrangement joins TRBV27 to TRBJ2-1, with 7 bases fitting TRBD2. V lost 2 bases and J lost 6; bases outside the gene matches: 7. Germline V gene data show CDR1 as MNHEY and CDR2 as SMNVEV (reference sequence). The length of the CDR3 is 15 residues.

As to this clone: The junction does not match germline at one end; this may be a read error. CDR3: CASSQDPGGGTEAFF. The CDR3 DNA reads as TGCGCCAGCAGCCAAGATCCGGGGGGAGGCACTGAAGCTTTCTTT. This sequence joins TRBV5-4 and TRBJ1-1; TRBD1 is a possible D gene (5 bases). Germline V gives CDR1 SGHNT, CDR2 YYREEE (reference sequence). The CDR3 has 15 amino acids. Combining the CDR3 with reference TRBV5-4 and TRBJ1-1 gives the whole variable domain ETGVTQSPTHLIKTRGQQVTLRCSSQSGHNTVSWYQQALGQGPQFIFQYYREEENGRGNFPPRFSGLQFPNYSSELNVNALELDDSALYLCASSQDPGGGTEAFFGQGTRLTVV.

The J gene is TRBJ2-7, the V gene TRBV27; maybe TRBD1 (6 bases). The CDR3 is 13 residues long. Germline V lookup: CDR1 MNHEY, CDR2 SMNVEV (reference sequence). Trimming left V 4 bases short and J 1 base short, with 8 bases between. CDR3 sequence: CASSYGQSYEQYF. CDR3 bases: TGTGCCAGCAGTTACGGACAGTCCTACGAGCAGTACTTC.

The chain joins TRBV19 to TRBJ1-5; D is ambiguous. In germline, CDR1 is LNHDA, CDR2 SQIVND (reference sequence). This CDR3 region has 14 residues. The V gene lost 1 base and the J gene lost 3 bases, with 7 bases spanning the gap. CDR3 coding DNA: TGTGCCAGTAGTATAGGAGGAGCCAATCAGCCCCAGCATTTT. Protein product: CASSIGGANQPQHF.

This clone was found once. This chain links TRBV5-8 with TRBJ2-7; 9 bases fit TRBD2. This CDR3 contains 14 residues. CDR1 SGHTS and CDR2 YDEGEE come from the germline V gene. Trimming cost V 4 bases and J 7 bases; bases outside gene matches: 9. In DNA, the CDR3 is TGTGCCAGCAGCGAGATAGCGGGGGCAAGGGAGCAGTACTTC. Residues: CASSEIAGAREQYF.

The V call is TRBV7-2, the J call TRBJ1-1, with no clear D. V was cut by 5 bases and J by 0 bases, with 10 bases left in between. Germline assignment: CDR1 SGHTA and CDR2 FQGNSA. This CDR3 region has 14 residues. The DNA of the CDR3 is TGTGCCAGCAGCCCGGTCACCATGAACACTGAAGCTTTCTTT. Amino acid sequence: CASSPVTMNTEAFF.

V and J are TRBV28 and TRBJ2-1, with unresolved D. Germline CDR1 and CDR2: MDHEN and SYDVKM. The CDR3 runs to 15 residues. Trimming stripped 2 bases from V and 1 base from J, with 9 bases between. CDR3 region: CASSLRIVSYNEQFF. The DNA of the CDR3 is TGTGCCAGCAGTTTAAGAATCGTATCCTACAATGAGCAGTTCTTC.

The chain employs TRBV27 and TRBJ2-7; TRBD1 matches at 9 bases. V lost 4 bases to trimming and J lost 5 bases; unmatched junction nucleotides: 12. Germline V gene data show CDR1 as MNHEY and CDR2 as SMNVEV (reference sequence). CDR3 length: 16 amino acids. The CDR3 DNA is TGTGCCAGCAGTTCCAGGGACAGGGTACCCCTCCACGAGCAGTACTTC. It encodes CASSSRDRVPLHEQYF.

The chain employs TRBV7-8 and TRBJ2-3, with TRBD2 identical over 9 bases. This CDR3 is 14 amino acids long. The V segment lost 2 bases and the J segment 4 bases; nucleotides outside the gene matches: 1. The germline V gene encodes CDR1 SGHVS and CDR2 FQNEAQ. The CDR3 sequence: CASSLLAGSDTQYF. The CDR3 nucleotides are TGTGCCAGCAGCTTACTAGCGGGGTCAGATACGCAGTATTTT.